These 24 T cell receptor beta chains originate from one sample sequenced in a study of blood T cell repertoires in COVID-19. TCRdb's table, derived via immunoSEQ multiplex PCR, lists solely in-frame clones and lacks some. The data hold around 300,000 clones, with around nine tenths observed a single time. Sequenced material: peripheral blood. These receptors were obtained from a woman aged 70 to 79 with COVID-19, enrolled during active disease.

The J gene is TRBJ1-1, the V gene TRBV18; 8 nucleotides match TRBD1. The germline CDR1 and CDR2 sequences are KGHSH and LQKENI. The CDR3 loop spans 17 amino acids. The V and J ends lost 3 bases and 0 bases, in that order; junction bases with no gene match: 9. The DNA of the CDR3 is TGTGCCAGCTCACCTTACCCGGGACAGGCCATGAACACTGAAGCTTTCTTT. Translating gives CASSPYPGQAMNTEAFF.

The chain has TRBV4-1 and TRBJ2-6; D call uncertain. Trimming cost V 6 bases and J 0 bases, with 15 bases left between them. The CDR3 runs 17 residues. Per germline, CDR1 MGHRA and CDR2 YSYEKL. CDR3 sequence reads: CASRNLWAPSGANVLTF. CDR3 DNA sequence: TGCGCCAGCAGAAATCTATGGGCTCCCTCTGGGGCCAACGTCCTGACTTTC.

The chain has TRBV7-6 and TRBJ1-4; possibly TRBD1 for D (5 bases). Between the trimmed V and J ends, which lost 0 bases and 1 base, there was a span of 6 bases. CDR3 length equals 15 residues. Germline values: CDR1 SGHVS, CDR2 FNYEAQ. CDR3: CASSLAGQTNEKLFF. In DNA form, the CDR3 reads TGTGCCAGCAGCTTAGCGGGGCAAACTAATGAAAAACTGTTTTTT.

This clone showed up just a few times. The J gene is TRBJ2-1, the V gene TRBV24-1; 9 bases fit TRBD1. Trimming took 1 base from V and 5 from J; bases not matched to a gene: 11. CDR1 KGHDR and CDR2 SFDVKD come from the germline V gene. The CDR3 runs to 18 residues. CDR3 in DNA: TGTGCCACCAGTGATTTTGAGGGTATAGGACAGGGGAACAATGAGCAGTTCTTC. This sequence encodes CATSDFEGIGQGNNEQFF.

In its sample, this clone was seen a few times. The chain employs TRBV9 and TRBJ1-5; 7 bases line up with TRBD1. CDR1 and CDR2 from the germline V gene are SGDLS and YYNGEE. Unmatched junction bases numbered 6, after V lost 4 bases and J lost 2 bases. The CDR3 extends over 15 amino acids. The CDR3 nucleotides read TGTGCCAGCAGCCTCAGGGGGTTGGGCAATCAGCCCCAGCATTTT. The encoded protein is CASSLRGLGNQPQHF.

This rearrangement joins TRBV5-1 to TRBJ2-2, with 9 bases identical to TRBD1. The V gene's germline CDR1 is SGHRS and CDR2 YFSETQ. V was clipped by 4 bases and J by 7 bases; unmatched bases: 8. This CDR3 region has 15 residues. CDR3 DNA sequence: TGCGCCAGCAGCAAAGGGACAGGGCGGGACGGGGAGCTGTTTTTT. It translates to CASSKGTGRDGELFF.

The chain links TRBV18 to TRBJ2-3; weak D call: TRBD1 (6 bases). The CDR3 contains 16 residues. Trimming took 3 bases from V and 2 from J, leaving 15 bases between them. Per the germline V gene, CDR1 is KGHSH and CDR2 is LQKENI. The CDR3 bases are TGTGCCAGCTCACCTGCCGACAGGAGATACACAGATACGCAGTATTTT. Translating it yields CASSPADRRYTDTQYF.

The chain joins TRBV5-1 to TRBJ2-1; D is perhaps TRBD2 (5 bases). This CDR3 spans 16 amino acids. V lost 2 bases and J 0 bases, leaving 12 bases between the germline ends. Looked up from germline, CDR1 is SGHRS and CDR2 is YFSETQ. CDR3 in amino acids: CASSFLSVGSYNEQFF. The CDR3 DNA reads as TGCGCCAGCAGCTTCCTTAGCGTCGGCTCCTACAATGAGCAGTTCTTC.

This chain joins TRBV27 and TRBJ2-3; 7 bases line up with TRBD1. V was pared by 3 bases and J by 4 bases, with 10 bases of the junction left unmatched. Per the germline V gene, CDR1 is MNHEY and CDR2 is SMNVEV (reference sequence). This CDR3 has 16 amino acids. CDR3 sequence: CASSFRMTGLPDTQYF. For the CDR3, the DNA is TGTGCCAGCAGTTTTCGTATGACAGGGCTGCCAGATACGCAGTATTTT.

This clone has a handful of counts. The chain joins TRBV10-3 to TRBJ1-1; 7 positions match TRBD1. Germline assignment: CDR1 ENHRY and CDR2 SYGVKD. After removal of 2 bases from V and 4 bases from J, the junction contained 7 bases not matched to a gene. This CDR3 region has 15 residues. The CDR3 sequence is CAISETRTGRTEAFF. In nucleotides, the CDR3 is TGTGCCATCAGTGAGACCCGGACAGGACGCACTGAAGCTTTCTTT.

Comment on this clone: An end of the junction differs from the germline gene, which may be a read error. This chain joins TRBV11-2 and TRBJ2-7, with TRBD1 identical over 9 bases. This CDR3 comprises 12 residues. The germline V gene has CDR1 SGHAT and CDR2 FQNNGV. This chain's CDR3 is CASSLKGQGSAF. The CDR3 DNA reads as TGTGCCAGCAGCTTAAAGGGACAGGGCTCGGCCTTC.

This chain links TRBV2 with TRBJ1-6; the D is unclear. CDR3 size: 14 residues. Germline V gene lookup returns CDR1 SNHLY and CDR2 FYNNEI. The V gene lost 4 bases and the J gene lost 1 base, with 5 bases spanning the gap. The CDR3 here is CASSVESYNSPLHF. The DNA for the CDR3 is TGTGCCAGCAGTGTGGAGTCCTATAATTCACCCCTCCACTTT.

The rearrangement links TRBV5-1 to TRBJ2-1, with TRBD2 matching over 7 bases. Germline V gives CDR1 SGHRS, CDR2 YFSETQ. CDR3 length: 15 residues. Trimming took 0 bases from V and 6 from J; bases not matched to a gene: 6. The CDR3 spells CASSLALAKTNEQFF. CDR3 in DNA: TGCGCCAGCAGCTTGGCACTAGCGAAAACCAATGAGCAGTTCTTC.

The chain carries TRBV2 and TRBJ1-2, with 9 positions matching TRBD1. Germline V gene data show CDR1 as SNHLY and CDR2 as FYNNEI. This CDR3 has 15 amino acids. Germline trimming cut 10 bases from V and 0 bases from J; bases unmatched to any gene: 9. CDR3 protein: CATFRDRVANYGYTF. CDR3 nucleotides: TGTGCCACCTTCCGGGACAGGGTAGCTAACTATGGCTACACCTTC.

This clone was observed a few times. The V and J genes are TRBV5-1 and TRBJ2-7; D may be TRBD1 (5 bases). Between the trimmed V and J ends, which lost 4 bases and 6 bases, there was a span of 14 bases. The CDR3 contains 13 residues. Germline values: CDR1 SGHRS, CDR2 YFSETQ. The CDR3 is CASSVLTDGEQYF. CDR3 bases: TGCGCCAGCAGCGTACTGACAGATGGCGAGCAGTACTTC. Full variable domain (rest looked up from reference TRBV5-1 and TRBJ2-7): KAGVTQTPRYLIKTRGQQVTLSCSPISGHRSVSWYQQTPGQGLQFLFEYFSETQRNKGNFPGRFSGRQFSNSRSEMNVSTLELGDSALYLCASSVLTDGEQYFGPGTRLTVT.

DNA of the CDR3: TGTGCCAGCAGCCCCTGGGGGGCAACTAATGAAAAACTGTTTTTT. Translation gives CASSPWGATNEKLFF. The genes are TRBV7-9 and TRBJ1-4, with D maybe TRBD1 (5 bases). The CDR3 extends over 15 amino acids. With 5 bases removed from V and 0 bases from J, the gap between germline ends came to 10 bases. CDR1 and CDR2 from the germline V gene are SEHNR and FQNEAQ (reference sequence).

The J gene is TRBJ1-1, the V gene TRBV28; D ambiguous. The CDR3 extends over 12 amino acids. Trimming took off 7 bases at V and 8 bases at J, with 14 bases between the two ends. CDR1 and CDR2 from the germline V gene are MDHEN and SYDVKM. DNA for the CDR3: TGTGCCAGCAAGGTATGGCAGGAAGAAGCTTTCTTT. This translates into CASKVWQEEAFF. Variable domain in full (rest from reference TRBV28 and TRBJ1-1): DVKVTQSSRYLVKRTGEKVFLECVQDMDHENMFWYRQDPGLGLRLIYFSYDVKMKEKGDIPEGYSVSREKKERFSLILESASTNQTSMYLCASKVWQEEAFFGQGTRLTVV.

The chain couples TRBV9 to TRBJ1-4; no reliable D call. This CDR3 is 16 amino acids long. Trimming stripped 4 bases from V and 0 bases from J, with 13 bases between. The germline CDR1 and CDR2 sequences are SGDLS and YYNGEE. For the CDR3, the DNA is TGTGCCAGCAGCCCCCCAAGGAGCGCAACTAATGAAAAACTGTTTTTT. Its protein product is CASSPPRSATNEKLFF.

The rearrangement joins TRBV7-9 to TRBJ1-1; TRBD1 matches at 9 bases. CDR3 size: 16 residues. V shed 3 bases and J 1 base; nucleotides not matched to a gene: 6. The germline V gene has CDR1 SEHNR and CDR2 FQNEAQ (reference sequence). The CDR3 reads CASSFLVTGGNTEAFF. The CDR3 nucleotides are TGTGCCAGCAGCTTCCTTGTGACAGGGGGGAACACTGAAGCTTTCTTT. Complete variable domain (other parts from reference TRBV7-9 and TRBJ1-1): DTGVSQNPRHKITKRGQNVTFRCDPISEHNRLYWYRQTLGQGPEFLTYFQNEAQLEKSRLLSDRFSAERPKGSFSTLEIQRTEQGDSAMYLCASSFLVTGGNTEAFFGQGTRLTVV.

This chain links TRBV25-1 with TRBJ1-2, with D possibly matching TRBD1 (6 bases). Germline V gene data show CDR1 as MGHDK and CDR2 as SYGVNS. The CDR3 extends over 15 amino acids. The germline V and J ends were trimmed by 4 bases and 3 bases, with 15 bases remaining between them. CDR3 in DNA: TGTGCCAGCAGTGGCACTGGGGGCGCGTACTATGGCTACACCTTC. It is translated as CASSGTGGAYYGYTF.

The genes are TRBV2 and TRBJ1-1; 11 nucleotides match TRBD1. With V trimmed by 7 bases and J by 4 bases, 8 bases remained unmatched. This CDR3 has 15 residues. Germline V gene data show CDR1 as SNHLY and CDR2 as FYNNEI. The CDR3, as DNA: TGTGCCAGCAACCCAACCGGGACAGGGGGCACTGAAGCTTTCTTT. This codes for CASNPTGTGGTEAFF. The whole variable domain, remainder taken from reference TRBV2 and TRBJ1-1, is EPEVTQTPSHQVTQMGQEVILRCVPISNHLYFYWYRQILGQKVEFLVSFYNNEISEKSEIFDDQFSVERPDGSNFTLKIRSTKLEDSAMYFCASNPTGTGGTEAFFGQGTRLTVV.

This clone occurred a few times. The rearrangement links TRBV5-1 to TRBJ2-2, with 7 bases matching TRBD1. The CDR3 has 15 amino acids. With 4 bases clipped from V and 5 bases from J, the junction kept 8 bases outside the gene matches. CDR1 is SGHRS, CDR2 YFSETQ, per germline. The CDR3 loop is CASSDRAGGTGELFF. The CDR3 nucleotides read TGCGCCAGCAGCGACAGGGCAGGTGGGACCGGGGAGCTGTTTTTT.

The J gene is TRBJ2-1, the V gene TRBV13; 7 nucleotides match TRBD2. CDR1 and CDR2 (germline): PRHDT, FYEKMQ (reference sequence). Trimming took 5 bases from V and 0 from J; bases not matched to a gene: 16. The CDR3 contains 19 residues. CDR3: CASSPPIFRGESSYNEQFF. The CDR3 nucleotides read TGTGCCAGCAGCCCCCCTATATTTCGGGGGGAGAGCTCCTACAATGAGCAGTTCTTC.

V usage is TRBV6-5 and J usage is TRBJ1-4; D not resolved. The V end lost 2 bases, the J end lost 7 bases, and 8 bases lay between the germline ends. Looked up from germline, CDR1 is MNHEY and CDR2 is SVGAGI. CDR3 size: 13 residues. The DNA of the CDR3 is TGTGCCAGCAGTTACGCCGCGGGTGAAAAACTGTTTTTT. This codes for CASSYAAGEKLFF.